The 2 T cell receptor beta chains reported below all come from one sample, sequenced in a study of chemoradiotherapy in HPV16-positive cancers. The table came from immunoSEQ multiplex PCR; TCRdb's copy has only in-frame clones and leaves some out. Counted here are some 12,000 clones, roughly nine tenths occurring once; the ten biggest clones make up under 2%. The sample here was blood, taken from a patient who underwent chemoradiotherapy. These TCRs come from a human donor with HPV-associated anogenital cancer.

This chain links TRBV27 with TRBJ1-5; perhaps TRBD1 as D (5 bases). The length of the CDR3 is 14 residues. The germline V gene has CDR1 MNHEY and CDR2 SMNVEV (reference sequence). Trimming left V 1 base short and J 6 bases short, with 10 bases between. The CDR3 loop reads CASSLWSQGQPQHF. CDR3 nucleotide sequence: TGTGCCAGCAGTTTATGGTCCCAGGGTCAGCCCCAGCATTTT.

The chain uses TRBV6-4 and TRBJ2-3, with D perhaps TRBD2 (6 bases). Trimming cost V 2 bases and J 0 bases, with 6 bases left between them. Germline V gene sequence: CDR1 MRHNA, CDR2 SNTAGT. This CDR3 is built from 14 residues. CDR3 sequence reads: CASSDGTSTDTQYF. The DNA of the CDR3 is TGTGCCAGCAGTGACGGGACTAGCACAGATACGCAGTATTTT.